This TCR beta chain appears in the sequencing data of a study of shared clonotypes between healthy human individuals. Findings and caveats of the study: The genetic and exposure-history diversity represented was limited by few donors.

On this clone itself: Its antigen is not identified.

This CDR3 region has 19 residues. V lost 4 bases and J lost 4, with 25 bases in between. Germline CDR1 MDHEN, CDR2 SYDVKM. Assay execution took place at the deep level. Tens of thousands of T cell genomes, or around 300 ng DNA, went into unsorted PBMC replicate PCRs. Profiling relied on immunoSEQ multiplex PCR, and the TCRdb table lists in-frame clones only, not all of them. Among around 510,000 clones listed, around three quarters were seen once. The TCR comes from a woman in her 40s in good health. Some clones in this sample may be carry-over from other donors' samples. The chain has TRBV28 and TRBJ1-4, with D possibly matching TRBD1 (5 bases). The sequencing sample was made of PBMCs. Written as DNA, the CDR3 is TGTGCCAGCAGTTACGGTGGTGCGCAGGGTCAGGGTGGTAATGAAAAACTGTTTTTT. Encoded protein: CASSYGGAQGQGGNEKLFF.